This TCR beta chain was retrieved from a study of T cell responses to AZD1222 COVID-19 vaccine. With V trimmed by 5 bases and J by 3 bases, 6 bases remained unmatched. The CDR3 has 16 amino acids. Germline V gene sequence: CDR1 SEHNR, CDR2 FQNEAQ (reference sequence). Sequencing was performed with immunoSEQ multiplex PCR; in TCRdb, only in-frame clones are kept and a portion is missing. The sample yields about 140,000 clones, approximately 89% seen once. The study, taken as a whole, reports: Of the AZD1222 recipients, only 6 or 7 were seropositive at baseline.

Points on this clone: Its antigen is currently unknown.

This material consisted of peripheral blood, taken on day 0 of AZD1222 vaccination. The TCR was taken from an adult in good health. The chain is built from TRBV7-9 and TRBJ2-2; TRBD2 agrees at 10 bases. The CDR3 protein is CASSKGLADYTGELFF. CDR3 nucleotide sequence: TGTGCCAGCAGCAAAGGACTAGCGGATTACACCGGGGAGCTGTTTTTT.